The 13 T cell receptor beta chains in this list originate from one sample, sequenced in a study of blood T cells in healthy people across ages (dated by TCRdb to 2013 to 2016). The method was 5' RACE. Sequencing used an Illumina HiSeq 2500. A second 7 to 11 cycle PCR used a sample-barcoded 5' primer and a J-beta primer mix. In-frame beta chains were kept once TCRdb had trimmed the public reads at Q25 with fastp and called clones with MiXCR. Merged by CDR3 protein, the rows form single entries marked with the most common genes and DNA. The sample table holds 500,000 to 700,000 distinct CDR3 sequences, of which roughly 30% were seen once. The ten top clones hold around 14% of the sample. The sequenced sample consisted of blood. These receptors were collected from a woman of 80 years or more in good health.

The V and J genes are TRBV19 and TRBJ2-2; D perhaps matches TRBD1 (8 bases). The V end was cut by 5 bases, the J end by 0 bases, with 13 bases between. Germline V gene data show CDR1 as LNHDA and CDR2 as SQIVND (reference sequence). The CDR3 runs 16 residues. The CDR3 spells CASSVTGGANTGELFF. In nucleotides, the CDR3 is TGTGCCAGTAGTGTCACAGGGGGGGCGAACACCGGGGAGCTGTTTTTT.

This clonotype has ten or more counts. This chain uses TRBV25-1 with TRBJ1-2, with TRBD1 matching over 11 bases. CDR1 and CDR2 from the germline V gene are MGHDK and SYGVNS. The V and J ends lost 6 bases and 2 bases, in that order; junction bases with no gene match: 2. The CDR3 consists of 14 residues. CDR3 sequence: CASSGTGGNYGYTF. CDR3 DNA sequence: TGTGCCAGCAGCGGGACAGGGGGGAACTATGGCTACACCTTC.

As regards this clonotype: One junction end does not reproduce the germline sequence, and a read error may be involved. The CDR3 coding sequence is TGCAGCGTATCCGGGACAACTAATGAAAAACGGTTTTTT. This gives the protein CSVSGTTNEKRFF. This rearrangement joins TRBV29-1 to TRBJ1-4, with a possible D match to TRBD1 (6 bases). The CDR3 loop spans 13 amino acids. The V gene's germline CDR1 is SQVTM and CDR2 ANQGSEA.

This rearrangement joins TRBV3-1 to TRBJ2-7; D is possibly TRBD1 (5 bases). V lost 5 bases and J lost 3, with 14 bases in between. The CDR3 is made up of 14 amino acids. In germline, CDR1 is LGHDT, CDR2 YNNKEL (reference sequence). CDR3 sequence (DNA): TGTGCCAGCAGCGCCCGACAGAATCTCTACGAGCAGTACTTC. Encoded protein: CASSARQNLYEQYF.

The CDR3 DNA follows: TGCGCCAGCAGCTCGGGCCTCCGGAATCAGCCCCAGCATTTT. This gives the protein CASSSGLRNQPQHF. This chain connects TRBV5-1 to TRBJ1-5; D gene unclear. The CDR3 has 14 residues. V was shortened by 3 bases and J by 4 bases, with 11 bases between the two germline ends. The germline CDR1 and CDR2 sequences are SGHRS and YFSETQ.

This clonotype occurred many times. The gene calls are TRBV5-6 and TRBJ2-7; 8 positions match TRBD2. The ends lost 4 bases at V and 7 bases at J; junction bases unmatched: 10. Germline V gene lookup returns CDR1 SGHDT and CDR2 YYEEEE. This CDR3 is built from 14 residues. Here the CDR3 DNA reads TGTGCCAGCAGCATGACAGGCCCGGGGGGGGAGCAGTACTTC. It yields the protein CASSMTGPGGEQYF. Together with reference TRBV5-6 and TRBJ2-7, the CDR3 gives the full variable domain: DAGVTQSPTHLIKTRGQQVTLRCSPKSGHDTVSWYQQALGQGPQFIFQYYEEEERQRGNFPDRFSGHQFPNYSSELNVNALLLGDSALYLCASSMTGPGGEQYFGPGTRLTVT.

The table lists this clonotype with many counts. The chain uses TRBV3-1 and TRBJ2-7, with D perhaps matching TRBD1 (6 bases). The germline V and J ends were trimmed by 6 bases and 6 bases, with 15 bases remaining between them. Germline-derived CDR1 and CDR2 are LGHDT and YNNKEL (reference sequence). CDR3 length: 13 amino acids. In DNA, the CDR3 is TGTGCCAGCAGACAGGGTAGCCTTCCCGAGCAGTACTTC. Translation gives CASRQGSLPEQYF.

This clonotype was seen repeatedly, ten times or more. The chain joins TRBV11-2 to TRBJ1-2, with D possibly matching TRBD1 (5 bases). Germline CDR1 and CDR2: SGHAT and FQNNGV. The CDR3 extends over 13 amino acids. The ends were cut back, 3 bases at V and 3 bases at J, with 8 bases in the middle. CDR3 residues: CASSFLGDYGYTF. CDR3 bases: TGTGCCAGCAGCTTCCTGGGGGACTATGGCTACACCTTC.

This chain links TRBV5-4 with TRBJ2-3; 8 nucleotides line up with TRBD2. V was clipped by 5 bases and J by 4 bases; unmatched bases: 9. The CDR3 spans 15 residues. Germline CDR1 SGHNT, CDR2 YYREEE (reference sequence). This CDR3 is CASSLSGAGADTQYF. The CDR3 coding sequence is TGTGCCAGCAGTTTATCGGGAGCGGGGGCAGATACGCAGTATTTT.

This chain joins TRBV5-1 and TRBJ2-7; 7 nucleotides align to TRBD1. The V segment lost 2 bases and the J segment 3 bases; nucleotides outside the gene matches: 2. The germline CDR1 and CDR2 sequences are SGHRS and YFSETQ. The CDR3 runs 13 residues. This CDR3 is CASSFGDSYEQYF. For the CDR3, the DNA is TGCGCCAGCAGCTTCGGGGACAGCTACGAGCAGTACTTC.

The table lists this clonotype with a few counts. The chain couples TRBV14 to TRBJ1-1, with D possibly TRBD1 on 5 matching bases. Between the trimmed V and J ends, which lost 1 base and 6 bases, there was a span of 9 bases. This CDR3 has 13 amino acids. CDR1 and CDR2 (germline): SGHDN, FVKESK. The CDR3 here is CASSQVRGAEAFF. In nucleotides, the CDR3 is TGTGCCAGCAGCCAAGTCCGGGGCGCTGAAGCTTTCTTT. Full variable domain (remainder filled in from reference TRBV14 and TRBJ1-1): EAGVTQFPSHSVIEKGQTVTLRCDPISGHDNLYWYRRVMGKEIKFLLHFVKESKQDESGMPNNRFLAERTGGTYSTLKVQPAELEDSGVYFCASSQVRGAEAFFGQGTRLTVV.

This clonotype appeared many times. The rearrangement links TRBV30 to TRBJ1-5; TRBD1 matches 8 bases. Germline V gene lookup returns CDR1 GTSNPN and CDR2 SVGIG (reference sequence). V shed 3 bases, J shed 6 bases, and the junction held 4 bases outside the gene matches. This CDR3 region has 13 residues. The CDR3 bases are TGTGCCTGGAGCAGGGGGCTGGGTCAGCCCCAGCATTTT. Translated: CAWSRGLGQPQHF.

Comments on this clonotype: A much larger clone differs from this one at a single base, so this may be a read error. V is TRBV5-5 and J is TRBJ2-7; D may match TRBD1 or TRBD2 (6 bases each). This CDR3 spans 13 amino acids. The V gene's germline CDR1 is SGHKS and CDR2 YYEKEE (reference sequence). V lost 4 bases and J 7 bases, leaving 15 bases between the germline ends. CDR3 sequence (DNA): TGTGCCAGCAGCGGGGGGCTTTTCGATGAGCAGTACTTC. This encodes CASSGGLFDEQYF.